This TCR beta chain was profiled in a study of T cell responses to AZD1222 COVID-19 vaccine. The V and J ends lost 10 bases and 3 bases, in that order; junction bases with no gene match: 9. There are 15 residues in the CDR3. In germline, CDR1 is ENHRY, CDR2 SYGVKD. Clones were read by immunoSEQ multiplex PCR, and TCRdb kept only the in-frame ones, dropping some. The sample yields about 100,000 clones, roughly 85% seen once. About this clone: The antigen is not known.

Notes on the study in general: The reported proportion of spike-specific TCRs targeting unmutated variant regions was nearly half.

The source was peripheral blood, collected 28 days after the second AZD1222 dose. This chain uses TRBV10-3 with TRBJ2-1; 10 bases are shared with TRBD2. The origin of this receptor is an adult who received the AZD1222 COVID-19 vaccine. The CDR3: CATRASGSNYNEQFF. Here the CDR3 DNA reads TGTGCCACCAGAGCTAGCGGGAGTAACTACAATGAGCAGTTCTTC.